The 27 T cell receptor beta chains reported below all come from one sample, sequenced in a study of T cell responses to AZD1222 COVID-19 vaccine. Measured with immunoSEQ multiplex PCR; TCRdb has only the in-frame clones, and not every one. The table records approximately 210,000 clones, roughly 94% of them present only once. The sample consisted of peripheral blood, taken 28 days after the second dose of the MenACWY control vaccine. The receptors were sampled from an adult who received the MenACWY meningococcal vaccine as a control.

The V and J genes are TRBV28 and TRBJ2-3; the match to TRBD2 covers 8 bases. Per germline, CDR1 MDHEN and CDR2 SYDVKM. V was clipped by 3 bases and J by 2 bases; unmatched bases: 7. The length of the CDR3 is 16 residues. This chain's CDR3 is CASSFRAAGDTDTQYF. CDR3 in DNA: TGTGCCAGCAGTTTCCGGGCAGCGGGAGACACAGATACGCAGTATTTT.

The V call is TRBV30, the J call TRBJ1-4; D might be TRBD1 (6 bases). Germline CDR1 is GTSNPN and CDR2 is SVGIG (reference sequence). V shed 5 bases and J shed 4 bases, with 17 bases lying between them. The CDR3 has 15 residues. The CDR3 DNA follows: TGTGCCTGGGAGGGCCCGGAGGGGGGTAATGAAAAACTGTTTTTT. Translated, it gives CAWEGPEGGNEKLFF.

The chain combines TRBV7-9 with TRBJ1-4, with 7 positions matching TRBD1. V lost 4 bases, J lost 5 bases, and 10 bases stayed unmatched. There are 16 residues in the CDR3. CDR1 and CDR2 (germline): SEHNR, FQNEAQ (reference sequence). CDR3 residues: CASSSADRTVNEKLFF. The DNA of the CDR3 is TGTGCCAGCAGCTCAGCGGACAGGACCGTAAATGAAAAACTGTTTTTT.

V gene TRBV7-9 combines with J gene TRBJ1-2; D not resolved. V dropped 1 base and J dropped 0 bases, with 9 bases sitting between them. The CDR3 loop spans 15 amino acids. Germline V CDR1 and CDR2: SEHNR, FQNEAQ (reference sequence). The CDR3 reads CASSLERFTNYGYTF. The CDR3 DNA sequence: TGTGCCAGCAGCTTAGAAAGGTTTACTAACTATGGCTACACCTTC.

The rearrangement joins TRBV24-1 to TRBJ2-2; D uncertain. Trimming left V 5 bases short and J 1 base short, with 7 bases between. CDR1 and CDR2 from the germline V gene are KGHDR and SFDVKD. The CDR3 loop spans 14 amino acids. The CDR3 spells CATSVSGNTGELFF. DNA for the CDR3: TGTGCCACCAGTGTCTCAGGGAACACCGGGGAGCTGTTTTTT.

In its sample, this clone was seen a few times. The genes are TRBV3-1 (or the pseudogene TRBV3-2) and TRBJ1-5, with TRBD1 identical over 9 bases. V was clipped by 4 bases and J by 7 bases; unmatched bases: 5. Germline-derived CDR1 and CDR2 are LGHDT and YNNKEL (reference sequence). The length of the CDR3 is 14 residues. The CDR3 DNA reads TGTGCCAGCAGCCCCACAGGGGGCTGGCAGCCCCAGCATTTT. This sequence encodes CASSPTGGWQPQHF.

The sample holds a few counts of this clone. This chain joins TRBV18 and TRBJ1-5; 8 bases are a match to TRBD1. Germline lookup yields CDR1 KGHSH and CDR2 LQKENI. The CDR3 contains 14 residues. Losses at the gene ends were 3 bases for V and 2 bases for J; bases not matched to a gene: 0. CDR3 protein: CASSPDRGNQPQHF. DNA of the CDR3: TGTGCCAGCTCACCGGACAGGGGCAATCAGCCCCAGCATTTT.

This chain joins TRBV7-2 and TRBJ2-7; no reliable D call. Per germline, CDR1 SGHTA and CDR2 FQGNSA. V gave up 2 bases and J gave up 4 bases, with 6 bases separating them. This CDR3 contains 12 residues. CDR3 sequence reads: CASSLSVYEQYF. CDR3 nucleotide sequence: TGTGCCAGCAGCTTATCAGTTTACGAGCAGTACTTC.

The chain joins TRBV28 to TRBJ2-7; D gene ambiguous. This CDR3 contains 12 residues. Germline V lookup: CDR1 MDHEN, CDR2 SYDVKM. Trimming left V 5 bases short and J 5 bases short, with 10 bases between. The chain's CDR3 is CASSKIYHEQYF. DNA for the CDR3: TGTGCCAGCAGTAAAATATACCACGAGCAGTACTTC.

The CDR3 DNA reads as TGTGCCAGCAGCACGAGAGTTAGGGTCCAGGGACGGGATCAGCCCCAGCATTTT. This encodes CASSTRVRVQGRDQPQHF. The chain uses TRBV28 and TRBJ1-5; TRBD1 might be the D (5 bases). V was clipped by 6 bases and J by 5 bases, with 26 bases between them. The length of the CDR3 is 18 residues. Looked up from germline, CDR1 is MDHEN and CDR2 is SYDVKM.

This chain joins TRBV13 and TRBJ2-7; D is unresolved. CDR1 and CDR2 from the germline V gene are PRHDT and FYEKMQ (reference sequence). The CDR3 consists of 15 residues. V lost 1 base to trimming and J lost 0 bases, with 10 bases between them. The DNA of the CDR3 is TGTGCCAGCAGCTTAGAACCCAAGAGCTCCTACGAGCAGTACTTC. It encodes CASSLEPKSSYEQYF.

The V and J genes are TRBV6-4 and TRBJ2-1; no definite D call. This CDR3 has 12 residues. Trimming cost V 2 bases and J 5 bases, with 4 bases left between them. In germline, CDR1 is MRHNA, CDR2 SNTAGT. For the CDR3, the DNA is TGTGCCAGCAGTGACCCAAACAATGAGCAGTTCTTC. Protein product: CASSDPNNEQFF.

The CDR3 spells CASSQVAGSSYEQYF. The CDR3 DNA sequence: TGTGCCAGCAGCCAAGTTGCCGGGAGCTCCTACGAGCAGTACTTC. This sequence joins TRBV14 and TRBJ2-7; D possibly corresponds to TRBD2 (6 bases). The germline V gene encodes CDR1 SGHDN and CDR2 FVKESK. Deletions cut 1 base from V and 0 bases from J, with 10 bases between. The CDR3 runs to 15 residues.

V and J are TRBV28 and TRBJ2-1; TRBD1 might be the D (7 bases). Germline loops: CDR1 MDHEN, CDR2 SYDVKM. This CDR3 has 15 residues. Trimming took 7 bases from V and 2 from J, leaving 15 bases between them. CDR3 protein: CASTQGGGPYNEQFF. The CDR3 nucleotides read TGTGCCAGCACCCAGGGGGGCGGGCCCTACAATGAGCAGTTCTTC.

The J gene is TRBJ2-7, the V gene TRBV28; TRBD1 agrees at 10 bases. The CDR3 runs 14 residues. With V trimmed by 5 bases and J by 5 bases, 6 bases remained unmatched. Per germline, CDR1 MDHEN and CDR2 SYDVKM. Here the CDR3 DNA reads TGTGCCAGCAGTCCGGGGACAGGGGTCAACGAGCAGTACTTC. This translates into CASSPGTGVNEQYF.

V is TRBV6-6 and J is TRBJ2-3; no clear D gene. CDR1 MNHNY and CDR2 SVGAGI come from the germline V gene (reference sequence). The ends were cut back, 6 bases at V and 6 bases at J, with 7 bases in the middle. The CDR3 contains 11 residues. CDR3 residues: CASSLKDTQYF. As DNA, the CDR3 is TGTGCCAGCAGCCTGAAGGATACGCAGTATTTT.

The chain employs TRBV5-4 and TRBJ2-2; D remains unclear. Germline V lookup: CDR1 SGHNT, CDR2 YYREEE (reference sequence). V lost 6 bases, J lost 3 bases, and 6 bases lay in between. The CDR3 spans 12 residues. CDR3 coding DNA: TGTGCCAGCAACGGCGACACCGGGGAGCTGTTTTTT. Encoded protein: CASNGDTGELFF.

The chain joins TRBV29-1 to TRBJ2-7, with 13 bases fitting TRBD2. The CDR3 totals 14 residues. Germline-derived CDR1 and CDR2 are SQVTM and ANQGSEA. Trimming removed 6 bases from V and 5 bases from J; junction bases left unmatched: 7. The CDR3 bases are TGCAGCGTCGCGGGACTAGCGGGGCTGAACGAGCAGTACTTC. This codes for CSVAGLAGLNEQYF.

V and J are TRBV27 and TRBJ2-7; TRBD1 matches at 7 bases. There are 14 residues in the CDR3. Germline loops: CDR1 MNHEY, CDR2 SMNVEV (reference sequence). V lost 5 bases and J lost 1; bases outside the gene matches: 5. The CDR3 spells CASSPRDSSYEQYF. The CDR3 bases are TGTGCCAGCAGTCCCCGGGACAGTTCCTACGAGCAGTACTTC.

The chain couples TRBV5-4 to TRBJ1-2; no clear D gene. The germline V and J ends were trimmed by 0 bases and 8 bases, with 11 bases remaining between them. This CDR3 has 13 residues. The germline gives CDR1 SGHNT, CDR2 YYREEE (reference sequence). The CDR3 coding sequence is TGTGCCAGCAGCTTGGAAAGGGAGACCGGCTACACCTTC. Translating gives CASSLERETGYTF.

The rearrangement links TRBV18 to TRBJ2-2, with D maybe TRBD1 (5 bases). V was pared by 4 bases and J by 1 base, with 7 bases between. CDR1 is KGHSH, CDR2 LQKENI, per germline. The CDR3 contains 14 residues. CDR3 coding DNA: TGTGCCAGCTCACTACAGGAGAACACCGGGGAGCTGTTTTTT. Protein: CASSLQENTGELFF. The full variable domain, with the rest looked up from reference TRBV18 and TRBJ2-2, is NAGVMQNPRHLVRRRGQEARLRCSPMKGHSHVYWYRQLPEEGLKFMVYLQKENIIDESGMPKERFSAEFPKEGPSILRIQQVVRGDSAAYFCASSLQENTGELFFGEGSRLTVL.

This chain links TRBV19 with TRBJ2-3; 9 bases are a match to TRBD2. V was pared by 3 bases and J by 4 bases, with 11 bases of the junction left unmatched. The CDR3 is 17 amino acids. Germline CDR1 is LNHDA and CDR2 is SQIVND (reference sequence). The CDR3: CASSIVGPGLAPDTQYF. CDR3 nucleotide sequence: TGTGCCAGTAGTATCGTCGGACCGGGACTAGCACCAGATACGCAGTATTTT. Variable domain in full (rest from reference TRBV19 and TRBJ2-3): DGGITQSPKYLFRKEGQNVTLSCEQNLNHDAMYWYRQDPGQGLRLIYYSQIVNDFQKGDIAEGYSVSREKKESFPLTVTSAQKNPTAFYLCASSIVGPGLAPDTQYFGPGTRLTVL.

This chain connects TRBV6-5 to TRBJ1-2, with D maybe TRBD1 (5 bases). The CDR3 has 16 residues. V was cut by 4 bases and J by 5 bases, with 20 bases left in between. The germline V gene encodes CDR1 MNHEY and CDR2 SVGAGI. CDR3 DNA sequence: TGTGCCAGCAGTTTTTCTTCCGGGGGAACTTCGTATGGCTACACCTTC. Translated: CASSFSSGGTSYGYTF.

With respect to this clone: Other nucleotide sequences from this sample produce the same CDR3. CDR3 nucleotides: TGTGCCAGCTCACCGGACAGAAACTATGGCTACACCTTC. Its translation is CASSPDRNYGYTF. V and J are TRBV18 and TRBJ1-2; tentative D call: TRBD1 (6 bases). This CDR3 has 13 residues. Trimming shortened V by 3 bases and J by 2 bases, and 7 bases separated the two germline ends. CDR1 and CDR2 from the germline V gene are KGHSH and LQKENI.

DNA of the CDR3: TGTGCCAGTAGTTTGGATAACCCAAGGGAGCAGTACTTC. Translated: CASSLDNPREQYF. V is TRBV19 and J is TRBJ2-7; D remains unclear. The germline V and J ends were trimmed by 5 bases and 7 bases, with 15 bases remaining between them. Germline CDR1 reads LNHDA; CDR2 reads SQIVND (reference sequence). This CDR3 has 13 amino acids.

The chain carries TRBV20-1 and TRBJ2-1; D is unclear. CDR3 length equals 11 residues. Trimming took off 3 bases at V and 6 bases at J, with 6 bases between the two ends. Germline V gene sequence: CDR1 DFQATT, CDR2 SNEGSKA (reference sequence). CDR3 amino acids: CSASHGNEQFF. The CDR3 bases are TGCAGTGCTAGCCATGGCAATGAGCAGTTCTTC.

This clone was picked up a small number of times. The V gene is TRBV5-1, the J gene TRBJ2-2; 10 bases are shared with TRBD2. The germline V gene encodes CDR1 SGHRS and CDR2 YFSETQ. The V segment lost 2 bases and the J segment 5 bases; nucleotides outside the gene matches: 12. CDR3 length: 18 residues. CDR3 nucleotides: TGCGCCAGCAGCTTATCACTAGCGGGGATCCTGGGGACCGGGGAGCTGTTTTTT. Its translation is CASSLSLAGILGTGELFF.